A selection of T cell receptor beta chains follows, all from one sample in a study of CD8 T cells in Susac syndrome. In TCRdb, the immunoSEQ multiplex PCR reads were re-called with MiXCR into one record per CDR3 protein. In the table there are some 160,000 distinct CDR3 sequences, roughly 95% of which are singletons. The specimen was CD4+ T cells from PBMCs. These receptors were obtained from a human donor with Susac syndrome. CDR3s include the opening cysteine and the closing phenylalanine or tryptophan. Clone size, where shown, is once, few, many, or a class for clones that have expanded.

J,length,V,size,CDR3
TRBJ1-2,12,TRBV29-1,-,CSAAESNHGYTF
TRBJ2-3,16,TRBV4-2,-,CASSPSWARGDDTQYF
TRBJ1-1,16,TRBV5-1,-,CASSLIQQDFNTEAFF
TRBJ2-7,14,TRBV28,few,CASSQDRVSYEQYF
TRBJ2-3,15,TRBV4-2,-,CASSPGPRAQDTQYF
TRBJ2-1,16,TRBV6-5,-,CASSYSTRFTTAEQFF
TRBJ2-3,15,TRBV29-1,-,CSAQRTSGHTDTQYF
TRBJ2-1,14,TRBV29-1,-,CSVDRPLALDEQFF
TRBJ2-4,16,TRBV12-3/TRBV12-4,once,CASSSRVQGDPNIQYF
TRBJ2-4,14,TRBV5-6,-,CASSLMQVENIQYF
TRBJ1-3,11,TRBV12-3/TRBV12-4,-,CASSLVNTIYF
TRBJ2-7,15,TRBV7-2,-,CASSLLSGNVYEQYF
TRBJ1-5,14,TRBV20-1,-,CSARGAGGSQPQHF
TRBJ1-5,14,TRBV2,-,CASSRGQPNQPQHF
TRBJ2-7,13,TRBV5-1,-,CASSQDRGDEQYF
TRBJ2-5,14,TRBV27,few,CASSPGPRTETQYF
TRBJ1-6,15,TRBV21-1,once,CASGVGDRGGSPLHF
TRBJ1-1,13,TRBV5-4,-,CASSIRDETEAFF
TRBJ2-1,14,TRBV18,-,CASSPQNQGNEQFF
TRBJ2-5,13,TRBV7-2,few,CASSRGLQETQYF
TRBJ2-7,15,TRBV28,-,CASSPPDRGSYEQYF
TRBJ1-2,14,TRBV23-1,-,CASTVHRVLYGYTF
TRBJ2-1,13,TRBV5-1,-,CASIGRSYNEQFF
TRBJ2-5,16,TRBV7-9,once,CASISSIREGQETQYF
TRBJ2-5,16,TRBV5-1,-,CASSWPSQGKSETQYF
TRBJ2-1,15,TRBV4-2,once,CASSQDLGAYNEQFF
TRBJ2-7,13,TRBV18,-,CASAPDGGYEQYF
TRBJ2-2,11,TRBV5-1,-,CASGSTGELFF
TRBJ2-7,15,TRBV28,-,CASSSAGTGSYEQYF
TRBJ1-4,15,TRBV4-2,-,CASSQDRTGGEKLFF
TRBJ2-1,13,TRBV18,-,CASSLGQGNEQFF
TRBJ1-5,14,TRBV20-1,few,CSARTGSGNQPQHF
TRBJ1-5,13,TRBV7-9,-,CASTRGAGQPQHF
TRBJ1-2,14,TRBV10-3,-,CAISESIDRGGYTF
TRBJ2-1,11,TRBV5-6,-,CASSPGDEQFF
TRBJ2-3,18,TRBV4-1,-,CASSQGPLTVVRRDTQYF
TRBJ2-1,16,TRBV29-1,-,CSVEDRTSGSYNEQFF
TRBJ2-2,12,TRBV10-2,-,CASKLGTGELFF
TRBJ1-2,13,TRBV7-9,-,CASSIDRVYGYTF
TRBJ1-3,15,TRBV28,-,CASSSGVKSGNTIYF
TRBJ1-4,13,TRBV6-6,-,CACSGTVNEKLFF
TRBJ2-5,14,TRBV12-3/TRBV12-4,once,CASNIGQGKETQYF
TRBJ1-5,14,TRBV5-1,-,CASSRDRGGQPQHF
TRBJ2-7,10,TRBV20-1,-,CSASGAEQYF
TRBJ2-7,12,TRBV14,-,CASSQEGYEQYF
TRBJ1-2,10,TRBV2,-,CAPGAGGYTF
TRBJ1-1,14,TRBV9,once,CASSVVSGVTEAFF
TRBJ2-7,14,TRBV20-1,-,CSAGKSDWGYEQYF
TRBJ1-2,14,TRBV6-5,-,CASSYSTGGYGYTF
TRBJ2-1,16,TRBV2,-,CASQILAGGTYNEQFF
TRBJ2-3,16,TRBV5-1,-,CASSSTLAGGGDTQYF
TRBJ2-7,13,TRBV12-3/TRBV12-4,-,CASSLGGSGEQYF